This record covers a single T cell receptor beta chain. The data were taken from a study of blood T cell repertoires in COVID-19. Study summary: Samples of COVID-19 (acute and convalescent) were obtained from the United States, Italy and Spain.

Only in-frame clones appear in the TCRdb table, and some are missing; sequencing was by immunoSEQ multiplex PCR. The repertoire includes around 93,000 clones, about 87% of them detected once, and 15% to 19% sits in the top ten. CDR1 and CDR2 from the germline V gene are SGHNT and YYREEE (reference sequence). The CDR3 is made up of 15 amino acids. V dropped 0 bases and J dropped 3 bases, with 12 bases sitting between them. The TCR comes from a human donor in a cohort sampled during active COVID-19. The V and J genes are TRBV5-4 and TRBJ2-5; D is perhaps TRBD2 (5 bases). Material: peripheral blood. The CDR3 loop is CASSLEFASKETQYF. The CDR3 nucleotides read TGTGCCAGCAGCTTGGAATTTGCTAGCAAAGAGACCCAGTACTTC.